The 13 T cell receptor beta chains listed next were all sequenced from one sample in a study of T cells in Graves' hyperthyroidism and ophthalmopathy. TCR beta CDR3 regions were amplified from RNA transcripts. First-round RT-PCR with HTBI primers amplified the TCR CDR3 region. TCRdb called the multiplex PCR reads again in MiXCR, with one record for every CDR3 protein. Of 550,000 to 600,000 distinct CDR3 sequences listed, around 42% were seen once; the top ten hold 15% to 20%. What was sequenced was peripheral blood or thyroid tissue (not recorded which). These receptors all come from an adult woman with Graves' disease, either hyperthyroidism or ophthalmopathy (not recorded which).

As for this clonotype: A read error may produce the germline difference seen at one junction end. This rearrangement joins TRBV7-2 to TRBJ2-5; D unclear. The CDR3 is 14 amino acids. CDR1 and CDR2 (germline): SGHTA, FQGNSA. The CDR3 reads CASSLLGAQGTQYF. CDR3 coding DNA: TGTGCCAGCAGCTTATTGGGCGCACAAGGGACCCAGTACTTC.

A note on this clonotype: Being one base from a much bigger clone, this may be a read error. The chain joins TRBV27 to TRBJ2-7; the match to TRBD1 covers 8 bases. The germline V gene has CDR1 MNHEY and CDR2 SMNVEV (reference sequence). There are 14 residues in the CDR3. Unmatched junction bases numbered 9, after V lost 6 bases and J lost 5 bases. The CDR3 DNA is TGTGCCAGCAGACGGGACAGGTCGGTCGACGAGCAGTACTTC. The encoded protein is CASRRDRSVDEQYF.

This sequence joins TRBV24-1 and TRBJ2-1; D uncertain. V lost 5 bases, J lost 7 bases, and 11 bases lay in between. The CDR3 is 13 residues long. The V gene's germline CDR1 is KGHDR and CDR2 SFDVKD. The CDR3: CATSVGSGNEQFF. The CDR3 DNA follows: TGTGCCACCAGTGTGGGCTCCGGAAATGAGCAGTTCTTC.

As to this clonotype: The limits of the CDR3 on the DNA are not certain, so only TCRdb's listed CDR3 is given. The V and J genes are TRBV12-3 or TRBV12-4 and TRBJ2-7; the table assigns TRBD2, which was not confirmed against the DNA. The CDR3 length is 17 residues, termini included. This CDR3 reads CATLAGGYTFGAHEQYF.

The chain uses TRBV9 and TRBJ2-7; tentative D call: TRBD2 (6 bases). CDR3 length: 15 residues. Between the trimmed V and J ends, which lost 3 bases and 1 base, there was a span of 14 bases. Germline V CDR1 and CDR2: SGDLS, YYNGEE. The CDR3 reads CASSGSRDSSYEQYF. The CDR3 coding sequence is TGTGCCAGCAGCGGATCCCGGGACTCTTCCTACGAGCAGTACTTC. The full variable domain, in which reference TRBV9 and TRBJ2-7 provide the parts outside the CDR3, is DSGVTQTPKHLITATGQRVTLRCSPRSGDLSVYWYQQSLDQGLQFLIQYYNGEERAKGNILERFSAQQFPDLHSELNLSSLELGDSALYFCASSGSRDSSYEQYFGPGTRLTVT.

Details on this clonotype: A much larger clone sits a single nucleotide away, making a read error possible. The V call is TRBV20-1, the J call TRBJ1-2, with D possibly matching TRBD1 (5 bases). This CDR3 comprises 20 residues. Trimming left V 5 bases short and J 2 bases short, with 33 bases between. CDR1 and CDR2 (germline): DFQATT, SNEGSKA (reference sequence). The CDR3 DNA reads TGCAGTGCTGAGGGTATCGGGAGGGATAAAATCGGGACGCCAAACTATGGCTACACCTTC. Its translation is CSAEGIGRDKIGTPNYGYTF.

The chain employs TRBV2 and TRBJ2-7, with a weak D call TRBD2 (6 bases). Germline values: CDR1 SNHLY, CDR2 FYNNEI. V lost 7 bases and J 7 bases, leaving 11 bases between the germline ends. The CDR3 totals 11 residues. Here the CDR3 reads CASTFGGEQYF. In DNA, the CDR3 is TGTGCCAGCACGTTTGGGGGGGAGCAGTACTTC.

V is TRBV7-2 and J is TRBJ2-7; no definite D call. V lost 4 bases, J lost 5 bases, and 15 bases lay in between. CDR3 length: 14 amino acids. CDR1 and CDR2 from the germline V gene are SGHTA and FQGNSA. CDR3 nucleotides: TGTGCCAGCAGCTCGGTGGCGACGCGTCACGAGCAGTACTTC. It yields the protein CASSSVATRHEQYF. The complete variable domain, with remaining parts taken from reference TRBV7-2 and TRBJ2-7, reads GAGVSQSPSNKVTEKGKDVELRCDPISGHTALYWYRQSLGQGLEFLIYFQGNSAPDKSGLPSDRFSAERTGGSVSTLTIQRTQQEDSAVYLCASSSVATRHEQYFGPGTRLTVT.

The V call is TRBV20-1, the J call TRBJ2-1; TRBD2 matches 8 bases. With 3 bases clipped from V and 4 bases from J, the junction kept 5 bases outside the gene matches. This CDR3 has 14 residues. Germline assignment: CDR1 DFQATT and CDR2 SNEGSKA (reference sequence). In DNA form, the CDR3 reads TGCAGTGCTAGGGAGCCGGGAGGGTACAATGAGCAGTTCTTC. This sequence encodes CSAREPGGYNEQFF.

The sample holds a few counts of this clonotype. CDR3 residues: CASVRDRDRGYTF. In DNA, the CDR3 is TGTGCCAGCGTCCGGGACAGGGATCGCGGCTACACCTTC. The V and J genes are TRBV2 and TRBJ1-2; 9 bases are a match to TRBD1. The CDR3 loop spans 13 amino acids. Germline-derived CDR1 and CDR2 are SNHLY and FYNNEI. The junction had 9 bases not matched to a gene; V was cut back by 8 bases and J by 8 bases.

The chain carries TRBV19 and TRBJ1-5, with a possible D match to TRBD1 (6 bases). Germline loops: CDR1 LNHDA, CDR2 SQIVND (reference sequence). The ends were cut back, 6 bases at V and 5 bases at J, with 14 bases in the middle. The CDR3 spans 14 residues. The CDR3 nucleotides are TGTGCCAGTAGGGGTCAGGGGAGCTATCAGCCCCAGCATTTT. Its translation is CASRGQGSYQPQHF.

This clonotype was picked up a small number of times. The V and J genes are TRBV9 and TRBJ1-6, with 8 nucleotides matching TRBD1. This CDR3 has 14 residues. Trimming cost V 2 bases and J 8 bases; bases outside gene matches: 3. Per germline, CDR1 SGDLS and CDR2 YYNGEE. CDR3 in amino acids: CASSVTTGDSPLHF. DNA of the CDR3: TGTGCCAGCAGCGTGACGACAGGGGATTCACCCCTCCACTTT. Filled out from reference TRBV9 and TRBJ1-6, the complete variable domain reads DSGVTQTPKHLITATGQRVTLRCSPRSGDLSVYWYQQSLDQGLQFLIQYYNGEERAKGNILERFSAQQFPDLHSELNLSSLELGDSALYFCASSVTTGDSPLHFGNGTRLTVT.

This clonotype was seen at least ten times. The V and J genes are TRBV7-9 and TRBJ1-1; no definite D call. Germline V gene data show CDR1 as SEHNR and CDR2 as FQNEAQ (reference sequence). The CDR3 contains 14 residues. Trimming took 4 bases from V and 4 from J, leaving 13 bases between them. DNA of the CDR3: TGTGCCAGCAGCTGGGAAGGCAAAGGCACTGAAGCTTTCTTT. Encoded protein: CASSWEGKGTEAFF.